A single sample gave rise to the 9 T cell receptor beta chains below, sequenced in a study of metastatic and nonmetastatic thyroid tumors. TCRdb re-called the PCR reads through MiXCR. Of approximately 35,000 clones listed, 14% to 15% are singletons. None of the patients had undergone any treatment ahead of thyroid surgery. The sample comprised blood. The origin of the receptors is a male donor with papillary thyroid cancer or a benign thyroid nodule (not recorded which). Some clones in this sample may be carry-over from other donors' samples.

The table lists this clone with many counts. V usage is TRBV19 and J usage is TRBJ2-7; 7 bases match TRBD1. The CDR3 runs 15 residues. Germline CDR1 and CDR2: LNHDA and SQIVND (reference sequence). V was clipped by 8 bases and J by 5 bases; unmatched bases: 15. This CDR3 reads CASSYRGGSKDEQYF. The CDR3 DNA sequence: TGTGCCAGTTCCTACAGGGGCGGGTCGAAGGACGAGCAGTACTTC.

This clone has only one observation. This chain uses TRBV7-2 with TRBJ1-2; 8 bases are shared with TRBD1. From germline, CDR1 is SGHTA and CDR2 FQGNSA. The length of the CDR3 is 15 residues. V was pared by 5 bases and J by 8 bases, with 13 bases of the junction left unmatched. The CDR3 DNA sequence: TGTGCCAGCAGCCCACGACAGGGGTTGTGGTGGGGCTACACCTTC. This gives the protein CASSPRQGLWWGYTF.

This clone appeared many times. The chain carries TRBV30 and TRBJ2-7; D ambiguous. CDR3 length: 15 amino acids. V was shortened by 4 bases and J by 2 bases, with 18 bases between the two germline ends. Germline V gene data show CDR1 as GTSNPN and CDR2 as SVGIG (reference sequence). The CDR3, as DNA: TGTGCCTGGACCAAACCGATAGGGCCGCCCTACGAGCAGTACTTC. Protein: CAWTKPIGPPYEQYF.

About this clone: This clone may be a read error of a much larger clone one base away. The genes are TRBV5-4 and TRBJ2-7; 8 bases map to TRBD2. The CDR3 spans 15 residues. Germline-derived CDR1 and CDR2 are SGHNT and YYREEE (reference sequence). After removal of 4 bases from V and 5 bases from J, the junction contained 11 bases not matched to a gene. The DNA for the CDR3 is TGTGCCAGCAGCCCTGTCACGAGCGGGAGTAACGAGCAGTACTTC. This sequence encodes CASSPVTSGSNEQYF.

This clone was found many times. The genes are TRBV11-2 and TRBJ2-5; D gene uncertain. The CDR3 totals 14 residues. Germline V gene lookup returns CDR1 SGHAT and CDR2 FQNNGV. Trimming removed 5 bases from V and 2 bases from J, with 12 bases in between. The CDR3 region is CASSGMDGQETQYF. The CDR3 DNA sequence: TGTGCCAGCAGCGGAATGGACGGTCAAGAGACCCAGTACTTC.

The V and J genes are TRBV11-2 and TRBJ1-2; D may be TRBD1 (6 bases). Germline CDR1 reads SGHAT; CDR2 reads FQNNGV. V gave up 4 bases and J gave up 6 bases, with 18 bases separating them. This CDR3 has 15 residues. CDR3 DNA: TGTGCCAGCAGCTATATTCGGACAGCACTCAATGGCTACACCTTC. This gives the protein CASSYIRTALNGYTF.

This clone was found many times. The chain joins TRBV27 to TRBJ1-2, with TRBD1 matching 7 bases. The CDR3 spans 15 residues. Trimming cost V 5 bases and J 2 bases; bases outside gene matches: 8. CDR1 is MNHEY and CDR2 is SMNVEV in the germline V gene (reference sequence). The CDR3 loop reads CASSQLRGGNYGYTF. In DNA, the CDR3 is TGTGCCAGCAGTCAACTCAGGGGGGGGAACTATGGCTACACCTTC.

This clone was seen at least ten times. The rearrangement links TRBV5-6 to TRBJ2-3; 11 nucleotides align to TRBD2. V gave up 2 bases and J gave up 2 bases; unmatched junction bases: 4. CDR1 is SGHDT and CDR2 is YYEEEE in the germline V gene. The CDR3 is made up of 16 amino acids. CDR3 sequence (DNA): TGTGCCAGCAGCTTACCGGGACTAGCGGACACAGATACGCAGTATTTT. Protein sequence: CASSLPGLADTDTQYF.

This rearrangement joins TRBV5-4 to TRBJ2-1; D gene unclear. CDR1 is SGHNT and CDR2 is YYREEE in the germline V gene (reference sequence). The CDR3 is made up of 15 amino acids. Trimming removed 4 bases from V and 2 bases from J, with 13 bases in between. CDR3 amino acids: CASSTPDGPYNEQFF. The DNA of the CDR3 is TGTGCCAGCAGCACCCCAGACGGCCCCTACAATGAGCAGTTCTTC.